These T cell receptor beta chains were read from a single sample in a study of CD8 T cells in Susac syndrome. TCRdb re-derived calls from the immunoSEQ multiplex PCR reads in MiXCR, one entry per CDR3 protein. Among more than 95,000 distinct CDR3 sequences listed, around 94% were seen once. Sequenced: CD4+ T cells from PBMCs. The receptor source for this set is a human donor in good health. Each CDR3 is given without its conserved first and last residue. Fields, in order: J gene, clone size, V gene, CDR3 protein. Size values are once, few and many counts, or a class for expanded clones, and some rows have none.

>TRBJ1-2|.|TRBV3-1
ASSQYEGYT
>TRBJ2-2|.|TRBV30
AWTENTGELF
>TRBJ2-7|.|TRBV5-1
ASSKFTSASYEQY
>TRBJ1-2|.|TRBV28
ALGTSNYGYT
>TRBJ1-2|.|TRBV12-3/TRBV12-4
ASSDIDRENGYT
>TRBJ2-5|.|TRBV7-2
ASSLEHSGTQY
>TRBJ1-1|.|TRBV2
ASTTEGTEAF
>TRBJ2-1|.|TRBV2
ASRGTGWYEQF
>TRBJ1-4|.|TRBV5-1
ASSLQGTTNEKLF
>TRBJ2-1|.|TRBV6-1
ASRRTSGSVPRGEQF
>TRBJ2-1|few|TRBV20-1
SASRGYNEQF
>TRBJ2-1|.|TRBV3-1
ASSYPGTSGEQF
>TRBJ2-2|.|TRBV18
ASSPGPGATGELF
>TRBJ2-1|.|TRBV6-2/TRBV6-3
ASSYAAGGTGQF
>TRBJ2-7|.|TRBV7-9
VSSPTGQALYEQY
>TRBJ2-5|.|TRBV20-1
SARVGGYQETQY
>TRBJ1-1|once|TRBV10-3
AARQGIGYTEAF
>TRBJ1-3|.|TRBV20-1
SAPLSGNTIY
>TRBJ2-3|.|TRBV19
ASSIGLAGGPTDTQY
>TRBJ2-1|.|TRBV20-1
SARKAGGEVDEQF
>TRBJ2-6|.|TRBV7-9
ASSTQVSGANVLT
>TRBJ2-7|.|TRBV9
ASSVEGAPAYEQY
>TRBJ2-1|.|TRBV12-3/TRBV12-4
ASSPRNEQF
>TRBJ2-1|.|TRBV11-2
ASSLKAGGSNEQF
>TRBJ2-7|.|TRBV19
ASNRAGGSPYEQY
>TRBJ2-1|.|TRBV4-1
ASSLKYTNSYNEQF
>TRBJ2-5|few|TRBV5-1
ASSSGGRGTQY
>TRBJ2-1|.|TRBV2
ASSEAQGRARNEQF
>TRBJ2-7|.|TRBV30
AWSLGPPFYEQY
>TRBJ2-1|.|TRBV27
ASSLGGAAYNEQF
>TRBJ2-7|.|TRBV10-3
AISEKPPEQY
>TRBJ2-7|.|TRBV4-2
ASSQPLAGGYEQY
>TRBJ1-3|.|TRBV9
ASSVARSGGNTIY
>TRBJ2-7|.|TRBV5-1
ASSKRAATYEQY
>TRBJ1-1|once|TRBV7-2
ASSLVEGTEAF
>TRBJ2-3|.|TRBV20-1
SAAGSGTDTQY
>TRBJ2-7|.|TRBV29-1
SVIGLGGRAYEQY
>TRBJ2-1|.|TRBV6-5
ASSQDRYNEQF
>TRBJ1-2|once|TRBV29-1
SVEERGGYT
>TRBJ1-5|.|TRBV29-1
SVAEGTGVSQPQH
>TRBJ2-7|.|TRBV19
ASSKGTSGQY
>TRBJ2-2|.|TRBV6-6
ASSYSGQGQGGELF
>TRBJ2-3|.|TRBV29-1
SVAFTASTDTQY
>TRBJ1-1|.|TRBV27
ASSFWQGNTEAF
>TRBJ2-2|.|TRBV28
ASSPQGAGELF
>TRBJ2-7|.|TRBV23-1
ASSQPDLGFYEQY
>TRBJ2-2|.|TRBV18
ASSPRTPNTGELF